This T cell receptor (beta chain) stems from a study of blood T cell repertoires in COVID-19. Across the whole study: PBMCs, B-cell-depleted T cells, or T cells were the source of the cDNA or gDNA that made up the material.

Germline V gene lookup returns CDR1 SGHNT and CDR2 YYREEE (reference sequence). There are 15 residues in the CDR3. Trimming stripped 6 bases from V and 9 bases from J, with 19 bases between. Authors' methods: Reference gene primer amplification gave estimated nucleated cell counts. Generated by immunoSEQ multiplex PCR, the TCRdb table keeps only in-frame clones and is missing some. Clone size and V and J calls were adopted from that table, with D and trimming inferred from the DNA. The sample holds about 170,000 clones, around 83% seen once. The rearrangement links TRBV5-4 to TRBJ1-6; a possible D gene is TRBD1 (6 bases). This TCR came from an older woman who had recovered from COVID-19. The source material was peripheral blood. CDR3 coding DNA: TGTGCCAGCACCGACCGGGGGGCCCGATTTTCACCCCTCCACTTT. Residues: CASTDRGARFSPLHF.